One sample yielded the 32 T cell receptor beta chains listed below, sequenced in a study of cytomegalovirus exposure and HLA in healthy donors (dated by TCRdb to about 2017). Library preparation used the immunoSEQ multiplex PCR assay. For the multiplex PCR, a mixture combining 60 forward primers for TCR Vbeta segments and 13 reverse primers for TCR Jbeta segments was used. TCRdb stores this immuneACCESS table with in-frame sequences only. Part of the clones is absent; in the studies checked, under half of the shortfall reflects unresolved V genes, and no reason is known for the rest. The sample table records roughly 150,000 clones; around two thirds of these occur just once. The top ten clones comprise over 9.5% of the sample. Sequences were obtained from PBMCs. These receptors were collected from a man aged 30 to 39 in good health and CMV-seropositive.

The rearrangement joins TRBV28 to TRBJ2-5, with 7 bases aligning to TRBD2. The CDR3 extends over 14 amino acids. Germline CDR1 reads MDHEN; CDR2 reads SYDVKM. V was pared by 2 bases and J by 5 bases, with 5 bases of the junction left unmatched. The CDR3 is CASSLGGVRETQYF. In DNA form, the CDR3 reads TGTGCCAGCAGTTTAGGGGGGGTTAGGGAGACCCAGTACTTC.

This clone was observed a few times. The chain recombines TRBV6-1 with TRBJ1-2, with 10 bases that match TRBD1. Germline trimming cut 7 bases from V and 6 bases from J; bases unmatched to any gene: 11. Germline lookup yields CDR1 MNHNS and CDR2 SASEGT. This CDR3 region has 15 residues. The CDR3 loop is CASNILRQGANGYTF. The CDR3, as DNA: TGTGCCAGCAATATATTACGACAGGGGGCTAATGGCTACACCTTC.

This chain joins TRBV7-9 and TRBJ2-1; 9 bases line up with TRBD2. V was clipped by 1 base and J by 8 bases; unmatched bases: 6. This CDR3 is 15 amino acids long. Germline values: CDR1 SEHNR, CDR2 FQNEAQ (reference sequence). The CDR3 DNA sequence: TGTGCCAGCAGCTTAGATATAACTAGCGGGCATGAGCAGTTCTTC. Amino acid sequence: CASSLDITSGHEQFF.

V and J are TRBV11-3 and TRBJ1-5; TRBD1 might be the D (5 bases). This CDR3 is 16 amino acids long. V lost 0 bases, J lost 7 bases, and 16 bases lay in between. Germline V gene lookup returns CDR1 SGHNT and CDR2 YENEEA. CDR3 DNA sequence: TGTGCCAGCAGCTTAGATGGGGCAAGGGCGGACCAGCCCCAGCATTTT. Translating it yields CASSLDGARADQPQHF.

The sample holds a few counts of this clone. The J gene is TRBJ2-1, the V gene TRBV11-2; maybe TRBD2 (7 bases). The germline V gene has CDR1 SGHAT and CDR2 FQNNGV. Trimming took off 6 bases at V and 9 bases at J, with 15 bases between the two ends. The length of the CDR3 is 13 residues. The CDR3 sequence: CASRVAGAVEQFF. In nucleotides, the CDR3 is TGTGCCAGCAGGGTGGCGGGGGCGGTTGAGCAGTTCTTC.

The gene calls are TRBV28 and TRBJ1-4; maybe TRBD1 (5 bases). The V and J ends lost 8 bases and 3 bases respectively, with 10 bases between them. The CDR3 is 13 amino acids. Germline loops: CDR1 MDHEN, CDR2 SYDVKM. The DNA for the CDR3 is TGTGCCAGCCGGGCAGGGTCTAATGAAAAACTGTTTTTT. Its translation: CASRAGSNEKLFF. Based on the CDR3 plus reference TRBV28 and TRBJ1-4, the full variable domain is DVKVTQSSRYLVKRTGEKVFLECVQDMDHENMFWYRQDPGLGLRLIYFSYDVKMKEKGDIPEGYSVSREKKERFSLILESASTNQTSMYLCASRAGSNEKLFFGSGTQLSVL.

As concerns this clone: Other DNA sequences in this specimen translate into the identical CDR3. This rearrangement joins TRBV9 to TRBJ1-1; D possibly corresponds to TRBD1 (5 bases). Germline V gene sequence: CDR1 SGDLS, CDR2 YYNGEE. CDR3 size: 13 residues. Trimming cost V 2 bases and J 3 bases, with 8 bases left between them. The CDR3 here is CASSVGGDTEAFF. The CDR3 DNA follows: TGTGCCAGCAGCGTGGGAGGGGACACTGAAGCTTTCTTT. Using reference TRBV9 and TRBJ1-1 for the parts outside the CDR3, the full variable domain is DSGVTQTPKHLITATGQRVTLRCSPRSGDLSVYWYQQSLDQGLQFLIQYYNGEERAKGNILERFSAQQFPDLHSELNLSSLELGDSALYFCASSVGGDTEAFFGQGTRLTVV.

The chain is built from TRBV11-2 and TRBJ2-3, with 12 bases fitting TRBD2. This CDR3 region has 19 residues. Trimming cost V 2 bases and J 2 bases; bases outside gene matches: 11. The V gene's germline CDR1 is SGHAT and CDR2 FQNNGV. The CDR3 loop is CASSLKFLGTSGYTDTQYF. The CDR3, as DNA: TGTGCCAGCAGCTTAAAGTTCCTGGGGACTAGCGGGTACACAGATACGCAGTATTTT.

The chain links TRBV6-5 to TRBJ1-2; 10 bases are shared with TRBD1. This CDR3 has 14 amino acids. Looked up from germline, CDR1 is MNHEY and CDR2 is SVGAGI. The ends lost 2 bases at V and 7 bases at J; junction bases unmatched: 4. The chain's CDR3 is CASSYTGTGVGYTF. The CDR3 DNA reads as TGTGCCAGCAGTTACACCGGGACAGGGGTTGGCTACACCTTC.

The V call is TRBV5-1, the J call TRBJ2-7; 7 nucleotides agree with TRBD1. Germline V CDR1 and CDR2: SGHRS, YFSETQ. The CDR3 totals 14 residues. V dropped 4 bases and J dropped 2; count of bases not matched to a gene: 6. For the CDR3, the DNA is TGCGCCAGCAGCGGACTGGACAGGCCCTACGAGCAGTACTTC. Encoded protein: CASSGLDRPYEQYF.

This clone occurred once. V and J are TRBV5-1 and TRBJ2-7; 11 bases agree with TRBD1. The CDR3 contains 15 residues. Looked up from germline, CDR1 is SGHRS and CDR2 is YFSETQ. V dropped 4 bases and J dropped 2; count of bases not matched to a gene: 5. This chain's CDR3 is CASSQGQGVPYEQYF. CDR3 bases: TGCGCCAGCAGCCAGGGACAGGGGGTGCCCTACGAGCAGTACTTC.

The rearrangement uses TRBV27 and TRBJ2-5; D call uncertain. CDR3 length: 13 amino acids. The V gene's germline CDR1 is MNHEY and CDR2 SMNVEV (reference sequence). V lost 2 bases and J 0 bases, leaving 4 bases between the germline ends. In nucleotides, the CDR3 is TGTGCCAGCAGTTTACGGTACCAAGAGACCCAGTACTTC. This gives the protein CASSLRYQETQYF.

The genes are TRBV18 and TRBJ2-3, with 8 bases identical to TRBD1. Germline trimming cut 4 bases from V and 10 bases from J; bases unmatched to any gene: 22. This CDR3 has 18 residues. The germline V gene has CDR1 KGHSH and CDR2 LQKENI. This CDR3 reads CASSQLNSGTGDISPQYF. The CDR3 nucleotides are TGTGCCAGCTCACAACTTAATTCCGGGACAGGAGACATAAGTCCGCAGTATTTT.

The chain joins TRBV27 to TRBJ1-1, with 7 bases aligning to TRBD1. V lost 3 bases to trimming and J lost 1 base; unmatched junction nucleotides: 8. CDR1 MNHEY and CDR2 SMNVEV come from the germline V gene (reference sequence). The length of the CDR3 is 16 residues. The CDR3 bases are TGTGCCAGCAGTTTTTTAGGGGGCTGGGAGAACACTGAAGCTTTCTTT. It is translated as CASSFLGGWENTEAFF.

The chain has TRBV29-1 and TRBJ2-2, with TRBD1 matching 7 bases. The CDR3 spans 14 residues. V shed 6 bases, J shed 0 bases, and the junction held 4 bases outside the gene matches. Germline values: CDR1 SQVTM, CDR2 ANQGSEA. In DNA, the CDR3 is TGCAGCGTCACCGGGACAGCGAACACCGGGGAGCTGTTTTTT. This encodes CSVTGTANTGELFF.

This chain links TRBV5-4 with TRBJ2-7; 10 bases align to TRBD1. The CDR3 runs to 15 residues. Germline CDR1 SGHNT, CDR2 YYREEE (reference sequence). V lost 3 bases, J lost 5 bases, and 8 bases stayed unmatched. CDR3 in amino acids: CASSSTGGYTDEQYF. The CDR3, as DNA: TGTGCCAGCAGCTCGACAGGGGGCTATACCGACGAGCAGTACTTC.

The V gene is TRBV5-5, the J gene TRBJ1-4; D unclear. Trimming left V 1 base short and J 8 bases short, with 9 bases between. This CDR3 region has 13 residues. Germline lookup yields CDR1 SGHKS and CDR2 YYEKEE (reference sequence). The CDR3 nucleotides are TGTGCCAGCAGCTTGCCGGGTCGGGAAAAACTGTTTTTT. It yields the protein CASSLPGREKLFF.

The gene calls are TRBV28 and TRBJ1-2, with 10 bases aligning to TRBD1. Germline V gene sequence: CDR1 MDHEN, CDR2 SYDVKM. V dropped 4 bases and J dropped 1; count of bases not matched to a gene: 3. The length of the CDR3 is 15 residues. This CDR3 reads CASSSWTGGNYGYTF. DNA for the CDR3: TGTGCCAGCAGTTCCTGGACAGGGGGTAACTATGGCTACACCTTC.

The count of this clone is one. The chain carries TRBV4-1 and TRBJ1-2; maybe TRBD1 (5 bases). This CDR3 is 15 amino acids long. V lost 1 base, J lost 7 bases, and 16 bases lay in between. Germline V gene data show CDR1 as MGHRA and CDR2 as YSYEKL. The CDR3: CASSQATQAASGYTF. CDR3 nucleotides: TGCGCCAGCAGCCAAGCGACACAGGCAGCCAGTGGCTACACCTTC.

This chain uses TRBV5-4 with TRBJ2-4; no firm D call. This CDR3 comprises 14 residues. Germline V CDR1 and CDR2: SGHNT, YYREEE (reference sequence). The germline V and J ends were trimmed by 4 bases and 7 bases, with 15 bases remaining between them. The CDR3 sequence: CASSADQPMNIQYF. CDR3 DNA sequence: TGTGCCAGCAGCGCGGATCAGCCCATGAACATTCAGTACTTC.

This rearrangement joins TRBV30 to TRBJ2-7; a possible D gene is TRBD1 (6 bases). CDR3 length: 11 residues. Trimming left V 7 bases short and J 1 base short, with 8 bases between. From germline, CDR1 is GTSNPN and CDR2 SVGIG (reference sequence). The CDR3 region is CASDRSYEQYF. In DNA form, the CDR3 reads TGTGCCTCGGACAGATCCTACGAGCAGTACTTC.

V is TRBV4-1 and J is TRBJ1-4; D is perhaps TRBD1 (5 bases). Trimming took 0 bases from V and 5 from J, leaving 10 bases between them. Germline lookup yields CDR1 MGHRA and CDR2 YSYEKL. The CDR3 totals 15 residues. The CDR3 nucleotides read TGCGCCAGCAGCCAAGACGGACAAGGGAATGAAAAACTGTTTTTT. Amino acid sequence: CASSQDGQGNEKLFF.

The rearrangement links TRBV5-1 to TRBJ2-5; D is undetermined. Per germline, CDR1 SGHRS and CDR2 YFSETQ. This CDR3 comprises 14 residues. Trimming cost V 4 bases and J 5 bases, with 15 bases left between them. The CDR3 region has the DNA TGCGCCAGCAGCGCCGCCCTTACCAGTGAGACCCAGTACTTC. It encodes CASSAALTSETQYF.

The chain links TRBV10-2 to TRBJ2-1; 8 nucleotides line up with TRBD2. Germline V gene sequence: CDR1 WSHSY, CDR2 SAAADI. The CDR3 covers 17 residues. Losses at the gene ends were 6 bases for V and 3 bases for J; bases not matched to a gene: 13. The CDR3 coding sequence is TGCGCCAGCAGAGCGCGGAGGGCGGGAGGATTCTACAATGAGCAGTTCTTC. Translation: CASRARRAGGFYNEQFF.

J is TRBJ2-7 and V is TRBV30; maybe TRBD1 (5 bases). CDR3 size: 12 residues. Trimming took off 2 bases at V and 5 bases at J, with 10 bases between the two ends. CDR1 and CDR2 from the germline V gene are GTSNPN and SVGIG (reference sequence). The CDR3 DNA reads TGTGCCTGGAGTTCTTGGACAAACGAGCAGTACTTC. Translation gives CAWSSWTNEQYF.

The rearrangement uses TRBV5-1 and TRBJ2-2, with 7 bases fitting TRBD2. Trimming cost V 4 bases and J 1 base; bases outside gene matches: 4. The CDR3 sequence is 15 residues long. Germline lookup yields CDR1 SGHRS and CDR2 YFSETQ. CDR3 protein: CASSLSGWNTGELFF. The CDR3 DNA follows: TGCGCCAGCAGCCTTAGCGGGTGGAACACCGGGGAGCTGTTTTTT.

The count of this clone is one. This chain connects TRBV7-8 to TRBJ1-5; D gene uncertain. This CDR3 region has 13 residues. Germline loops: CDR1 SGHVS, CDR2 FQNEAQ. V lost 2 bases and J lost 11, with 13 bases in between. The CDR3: CASSLYSFRAQHF. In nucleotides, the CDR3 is TGTGCCAGCAGCTTATACAGCTTTCGAGCCCAGCATTTT.

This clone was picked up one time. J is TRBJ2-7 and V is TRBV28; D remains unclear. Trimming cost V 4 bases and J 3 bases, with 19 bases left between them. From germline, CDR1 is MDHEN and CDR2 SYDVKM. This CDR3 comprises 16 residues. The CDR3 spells CASSSPILEIDYEQYF. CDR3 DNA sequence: TGTGCCAGCAGTTCCCCCATACTGGAGATTGACTACGAGCAGTACTTC.

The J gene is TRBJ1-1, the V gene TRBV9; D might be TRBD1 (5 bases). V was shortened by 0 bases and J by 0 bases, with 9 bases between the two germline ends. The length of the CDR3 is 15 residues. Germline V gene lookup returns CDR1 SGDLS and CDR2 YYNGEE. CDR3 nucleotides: TGTGCCAGCAGCGTAGTCGGGGGTGTGAACACTGAAGCTTTCTTT. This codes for CASSVVGGVNTEAFF.

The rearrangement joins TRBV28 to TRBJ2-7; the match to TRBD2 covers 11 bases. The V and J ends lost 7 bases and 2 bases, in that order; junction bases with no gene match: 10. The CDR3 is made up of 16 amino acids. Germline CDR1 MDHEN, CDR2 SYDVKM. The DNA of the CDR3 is TGTGCCAGCACCGGACTAGCGGGCCCCCTAGCCTACGAGCAGTACTTC. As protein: CASTGLAGPLAYEQYF.

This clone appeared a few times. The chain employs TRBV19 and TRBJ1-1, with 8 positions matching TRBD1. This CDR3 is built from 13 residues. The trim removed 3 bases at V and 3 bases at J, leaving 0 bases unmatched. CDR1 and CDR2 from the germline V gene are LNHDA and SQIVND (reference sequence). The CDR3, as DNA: TGTGCCAGTAGTATGGACAGGGACACTGAAGCTTTCTTT. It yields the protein CASSMDRDTEAFF.

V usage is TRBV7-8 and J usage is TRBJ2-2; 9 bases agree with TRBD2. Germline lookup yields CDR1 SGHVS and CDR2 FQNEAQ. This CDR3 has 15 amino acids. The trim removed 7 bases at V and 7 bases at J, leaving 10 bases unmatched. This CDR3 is CASTILAGAGGELFF. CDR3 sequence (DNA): TGTGCCAGCACCATCTTAGCGGGAGCGGGCGGGGAGCTGTTTTTT. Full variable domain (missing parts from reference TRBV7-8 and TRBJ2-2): GAGVSQSPRYKVAKRGQDVALRCDPISGHVSLFWYQQALGQGPEFLTYFQNEAQLDKSGLPSDRFFAERPEGSVSTLKIQRTQQEDSAVYLCASTILAGAGGELFFGEGSRLTVL.